The clone carrying this T cell receptor beta chain was seen a single time. The antigen remains unidentified. The record originates from a study of cytotoxic CD8 clonotypes in ibrutinib-treated CLL. Study-wide context: Productive templates averaged about 230,000 per sample, and productive rearrangements around 92,000. Regarding the study as a whole: Public clonotypes were rare and shrank or held steady on treatment.

V lost 0 bases to trimming and J lost 6 bases, with 19 bases between them. Germline CDR1 SGHNT, CDR2 YYREEE (reference sequence). CDR3 size: 17 residues. Researchers set a sequencing depth target of 1 in 200,000 to 1 in 1 million T cells. Sequenced by immunoSEQ multiplex PCR; TCRdb stores in-frame clones only, minus some. The sample includes over 110,000 clones, more than 85% of them seen just once. From cryopreserved PBMCs came 1.5 to 2.5 micrograms of genomic DNA used for TCR beta libraries. The source was PBMCs, collected after 12 months of ibrutinib treatment. The sequence was obtained from a human donor with chronic lymphocytic leukemia. The V gene is TRBV5-4, the J gene TRBJ2-4; the D gene is possibly TRBD2 (5 bases). This CDR3 reads CASSLGPPGNLGNIQYF. The CDR3 DNA follows: TGTGCCAGCAGCTTGGGGCCTCCGGGAAACCTGGGAAACATTCAGTACTTC.